These 21 T cell receptor beta chains share one sample of origin, sequenced in a study of blood T cell repertoires in COVID-19. The table came from immunoSEQ multiplex PCR; TCRdb's copy has only in-frame clones and leaves some out. The table lists fewer than 500,000 clones, roughly 87% of them singletons. The specimen was PBMCs or T cells enriched from blood (not recorded which). Receptor source: a woman between 18 and 30 years old who had recovered from COVID-19.

The chain carries TRBV30 and TRBJ1-1; weak D call: TRBD1 (6 bases). The germline CDR1 and CDR2 sequences are GTSNPN and SVGIG (reference sequence). Trimming cost V 3 bases and J 5 bases, with 13 bases left between them. This CDR3 contains 13 residues. The CDR3, as DNA: TGTGCCTGGAGGCTATCGGGACATACTGAAGCTTTCTTT. Translating gives CAWRLSGHTEAFF.

CDR3 sequence (DNA): TGTGCCAGCCGAAACAGGGAAGGGGAGGAGACCCAGTACTTC. Translation gives CASRNREGEETQYF. The rearrangement joins TRBV5-8 to TRBJ2-5; a weak D match, TRBD1 (6 bases). Germline V CDR1 and CDR2: SGHTS, YDEGEE. CDR3 size: 14 residues. V was trimmed by 7 bases and J by 5 bases, leaving 18 bases between them.

This sequence joins TRBV3-1 (or the pseudogene TRBV3-2) and TRBJ1-5, with 12 bases matching TRBD1. V lost 5 bases, J lost 5 bases, and 13 bases stayed unmatched. The length of the CDR3 is 18 residues. Germline CDR1 is LGHDT and CDR2 is YNNKEL (reference sequence). The CDR3 nucleotides read TGTGCCAGCAGCTGGGACAGGGGGCGCCCCAAGAGGGATCAGCCCCAGCATTTT. Its protein is CASSWDRGRPKRDQPQHF.

The chain carries TRBV19 and TRBJ1-6, with D perhaps TRBD1 (5 bases). V shed 10 bases and J shed 10 bases, with 17 bases lying between them. CDR3 length equals 13 residues. Germline CDR1 is LNHDA and CDR2 is SQIVND (reference sequence). The CDR3 loop is CATKGQQGSPLHF. Written as DNA, the CDR3 is TGTGCCACCAAAGGACAACAAGGATCACCCCTCCACTTT.

V usage is TRBV14 and J usage is TRBJ1-5; D is unclear. The V gene lost 4 bases and the J gene lost 2 bases, with 18 bases spanning the gap. This CDR3 spans 17 amino acids. Germline V gene data show CDR1 as SGHDN and CDR2 as FVKESK. The CDR3 is CASSPTRGAFRNQPQHF. CDR3 in DNA: TGTGCCAGCAGCCCCACGCGTGGAGCCTTCCGCAATCAGCCCCAGCATTTT.

This sequence joins TRBV5-6 and TRBJ2-3; D perhaps matches TRBD1 (5 bases). Germline-derived CDR1 and CDR2 are SGHDT and YYEEEE. This CDR3 contains 16 residues. The V and J ends lost 1 base and 4 bases respectively, with 16 bases between them. The CDR3 coding sequence is TGTGCCAGCAGCTTGCAAAAAGGGGCTATGCCAGATACGCAGTATTTT. This codes for CASSLQKGAMPDTQYF.

The V and J genes are TRBV19 and TRBJ1-3; TRBD1 matches 7 bases. Trimming removed 5 bases from V and 3 bases from J; junction bases left unmatched: 7. Germline V gene lookup returns CDR1 LNHDA and CDR2 SQIVND (reference sequence). This CDR3 has 15 amino acids. DNA of the CDR3: TGTGCCAGTAGTCCGGAGACAGGGAATGGAAACACCATATATTTT. Translating it yields CASSPETGNGNTIYF.

The gene calls are TRBV7-2 and TRBJ2-1, with D hard to call. Germline loops: CDR1 SGHTA, CDR2 FQGNSA. CDR3 length: 15 amino acids. Between the trimmed V and J ends, which lost 2 bases and 0 bases, there was a span of 8 bases. CDR3 in amino acids: CASSLTESSYNEQFF. The DNA for the CDR3 is TGTGCCAGCAGCTTAACGGAGAGCTCCTACAATGAGCAGTTCTTC. The whole variable domain, filled in from reference TRBV7-2 and TRBJ2-1, reads GAGVSQSPSNKVTEKGKDVELRCDPISGHTALYWYRQSLGQGLEFLIYFQGNSAPDKSGLPSDRFSAERTGGSVSTLTIQRTQQEDSAVYLCASSLTESSYNEQFFGPGTRLTVL.

This chain joins TRBV6-5 and TRBJ2-3, with 8 positions matching TRBD2. Trimming cost V 10 bases and J 3 bases; bases outside gene matches: 9. Germline CDR1 MNHEY, CDR2 SVGAGI. This CDR3 region has 14 residues. The CDR3 loop is CATSPGGGTDTQYF. The CDR3 DNA follows: TGTGCCACCTCCCCCGGCGGGGGGACAGATACGCAGTATTTT.

The table lists this clone with a count of one. This chain joins TRBV2 and TRBJ2-5; 9 positions agree with TRBD2. The CDR3 extends over 13 amino acids. Germline V gives CDR1 SNHLY, CDR2 FYNNEI. V shed 10 bases, J shed 5 bases, and the junction held 8 bases outside the gene matches. CDR3 protein: CATGRGGGETQYF. The CDR3 region has the DNA TGTGCCACCGGGCGCGGGGGGGGTGAGACCCAGTACTTC. Full variable domain (rest looked up from reference TRBV2 and TRBJ2-5): EPEVTQTPSHQVTQMGQEVILRCVPISNHLYFYWYRQILGQKVEFLVSFYNNEISEKSEIFDDQFSVERPDGSNFTLKIRSTKLEDSAMYFCATGRGGGETQYFGPGTRLLVL.

This clone was observed a single time. The genes are TRBV12-3 or TRBV12-4 and TRBJ2-1, with unresolved D. The CDR3 sequence is 13 residues long. The germline V and J ends were trimmed by 2 bases and 16 bases, with 18 bases remaining between them. CDR3 sequence reads: CASSLTTGYPHFF. CDR3 nucleotides: TGTGCCAGCAGTTTAACCACCGGGTACCCGCACTTCTTC.

The chain has TRBV7-8 and TRBJ2-7; 10 bases align to TRBD1. The CDR3 extends over 15 amino acids. CDR1 and CDR2 from the germline V gene are SGHVS and FQNEAQ. V trimming: 1 base; J trimming: 2 bases; junction bases outside the gene matches: 2. In nucleotides, the CDR3 is TGTGCCAGCAGCTTAGTTGGGACAGGGGCCTACGAGCAGTACTTC. It specifies CASSLVGTGAYEQYF.

This chain joins TRBV7-2 and TRBJ1-2; 9 bases map to TRBD1. This CDR3 has 16 residues. The V gene end was trimmed by 2 bases and the J gene end by 8 bases; junction bases not matched to a gene: 12. Germline loops: CDR1 SGHTA, CDR2 FQGNSA. This CDR3 is CASSLIPGTGTRGYTF. CDR3 bases: TGTGCCAGCAGCTTAATTCCCGGGACAGGGACGCGGGGCTACACCTTC.

V gene TRBV5-1 combines with J gene TRBJ1-3; D is unclear. CDR1 is SGHRS and CDR2 is YFSETQ in the germline V gene. The CDR3 extends over 16 amino acids. V was cut by 0 bases and J by 0 bases, with 10 bases left in between. CDR3 sequence: CASSLEAGYSGNTIYF. The CDR3 nucleotides are TGCGCCAGCAGCTTGGAGGCGGGGTACTCTGGAAACACCATATATTTT.

The gene calls are TRBV30 and TRBJ2-7; 7 bases align to TRBD1. This CDR3 spans 13 amino acids. Trimming took 4 bases from V and 0 from J; bases not matched to a gene: 3. Germline values: CDR1 GTSNPN, CDR2 SVGIG (reference sequence). The CDR3 is CAWTRGLSYEQYF. CDR3 coding DNA: TGTGCCTGGACGAGGGGGCTCTCCTACGAGCAGTACTTC.

The rearrangement joins TRBV27 to TRBJ1-1; the D is unclear. The CDR3 sequence is 13 residues long. Trimming removed 5 bases at V and 0 bases at J, with 7 bases between. Germline-derived CDR1 and CDR2 are MNHEY and SMNVEV (reference sequence). The CDR3 spells CASSLNVNTEAFF. The CDR3 nucleotides read TGTGCCAGCAGTCTAAACGTGAACACTGAAGCTTTCTTT.

Of note for this clone: The identical CDR3 is also encoded by other nucleotide sequences in the sample. The chain recombines TRBV7-3 with TRBJ1-1; 8 nucleotides agree with TRBD1. CDR3 size: 13 residues. V shed 3 bases and J 3 bases; nucleotides not matched to a gene: 0. Germline assignment: CDR1 SGHTA and CDR2 FQGTGA. CDR3: CASSLDRDTEAFF. The CDR3 DNA follows: TGTGCCAGCAGCTTGGACAGGGACACTGAAGCTTTCTTT.

This rearrangement joins TRBV25-1 to TRBJ2-1; 7 nucleotides align to TRBD2. Germline-derived CDR1 and CDR2 are MGHDK and SYGVNS. With 5 bases clipped from V and 3 bases from J, the junction kept 13 bases outside the gene matches. CDR3 length: 17 amino acids. CDR3 amino acids: CASSRSRGGLLYNEQFF. In DNA form, the CDR3 reads TGTGCCAGCAGTCGTAGTCGCGGGGGACTCCTCTACAATGAGCAGTTCTTC. Together with reference TRBV25-1 and TRBJ2-1, the CDR3 gives the full variable domain: EADIYQTPRYLVIGTGKKITLECSQTMGHDKMYWYQQDPGMELHLIHYSYGVNSTEKGDLSSESTVSRIRTEHFPLTLESARPSHTSQYLCASSRSRGGLLYNEQFFGPGTRLTVL.

This chain joins TRBV5-1 and TRBJ1-1; no clear D. Trimming took 0 bases from V and 1 from J, leaving 10 bases between them. This CDR3 comprises 15 residues. Per germline, CDR1 SGHRS and CDR2 YFSETQ. The CDR3 region has the DNA TGCGCCAGCAGCTTGGGCCCGACACCGAACACTGAAGCTTTCTTT. Translation: CASSLGPTPNTEAFF.

The rearrangement links TRBV12-3 or TRBV12-4 to TRBJ1-1; D gene unclear. Between the trimmed V and J ends, which lost 2 bases and 11 bases, there was a span of 12 bases. The CDR3 extends over 12 amino acids. CDR3 bases: TGTGCCAGCAGTTTAACATTCAGATCGGCTTTCTTT. It yields the protein CASSLTFRSAFF.

The chain combines TRBV19 with TRBJ2-1, with 7 nucleotides matching TRBD1. The CDR3 has 13 residues. After removal of 9 bases from V and 8 bases from J, the junction contained 10 bases not matched to a gene. CDR1 is LNHDA, CDR2 SQIVND, per germline (reference sequence). The CDR3: CASNDRVGDEQFF. CDR3 coding DNA: TGTGCCAGCAATGACAGGGTCGGGGATGAGCAGTTCTTC.